This entry is about one TCR beta chain. What this receptor recognizes is not known. Base qualities are not recorded, but no much larger clone differs from it by a single base. TCR cDNA was synthesized by 5'RACE template switching, which introduced a universal primer site and unique molecular identifiers. Priming for cDNA synthesis came from both the TCR alpha and TCR beta constant segments. Library amplification used two PCR steps, and the second PCR step added sample barcodes and sequencing adapters. Libraries were sequenced on Illumina HiSeq 2500 (2x100 bp) or NovaSeq (2x150 bp). The original methods were these. Reads were demultiplexed and collapsed into UMI consensus sequences with MIGEC, and V(D)J alignment was performed with MiXCR. Using edgeR on replicate PBMC samples, clonotypes were called vaccine-responding if FDR was below 0.01 and the log2 fold change was above 5 up to day 15. CD4 or CD8 identity was assigned to each bulk clonotype according to whether the clonotype was present at higher abundance in the sequenced CD4 repertoire or the sequenced CD8 repertoire. TCRdb reran the public reads through fastp at Q25 and MiXCR, keeping productive beta chains. Rows merge per CDR3 protein into single entries with the most common DNA and genes. In this record, the V and J calls reflect TCRdb's handling and not the investigators' own analysis. The sample profile shows fewer than 350,000 distinct CDR3 sequences; more than 8.5% of them were found once. Jointly, the top ten make up approximately 18% of the sample.

Cut back by 1 base and 12 bases, the V and J ends lie 19 bases apart. From a lookup of the germline V gene, CDR1 and CDR2 are KGHSH and LQKENI. Counted from cysteine to phenylalanine, this CDR3 has 15 amino acids. Just the 45-base CDR3 DNA is kept, in frame starting at base 1. Taken with the paper, the label for treatment or condition translates to: live attenuated yellow fever vaccine strain. Two biological replicates of bulk PBMCs were collected at each blood-draw timepoint. PBMCs were isolated from peripheral blood using a standard Ficoll-Paque protocol. TriZol was used to extract RNA from bulk PBMCs, CD4 and CD8 fractions, and dextramer-positive and dextramer-negative fractions. This record comes from a study of T cells after yellow fever vaccination (dated by TCRdb to between 2019 and 2020). For the wider study: The SMART-Seq v4 Ultra Low Input RNA kit was used to prepare libraries from fractions with low cell numbers. Bulk TCR alpha and beta repertoires were sequenced longitudinally to track T-cell clones before and after primary and booster YFV17D yellow fever vaccination. Two healthy male donors, one aged 18 to 30 and one aged 30 to 40 years, made up the cohort. Blood was collected at multiple timepoints before and after primary and secondary immunization, and bulk PBMC replicates and cell subsets were isolated. Overall study outcomes, separate from this receptor: Only two donors were included in the study, so the extent to which the findings can be generalized is limited. Most clones expanded after primary vaccination (96% of CD4 and roughly 91% of CD8) were re-detected after the booster, suggesting that broad memory maintenance occurred. FACS-sorted repertoires could contain abundant contaminating clonotypes from the bulk population, so computational filtering was required. A small share of clonotypes occurred in both CD4 and CD8 compartments, likely arising from convergent recombination. Compared with the primary T-cell response, the secondary T-cell response was weaker but faster, peaking on day 5 rather than day 15.

The clonotype comes from a man aged 18 to 29 who received the YFV17D yellow fever vaccine. This material consisted of PBMCs, taken on the day of the first yellow fever vaccination. The chain is assembled from TRBV18 and TRBJ2-1, and possibly TRBD1, on 7 matching bases. In nucleotide form, the sequence is TGTGCCAGCTCACCACGGGAGGCTCAACAGGGGAGGCAGTTCTTC. Translated, this is CASSPREAQQGRQFF.